This entry features one T cell receptor (beta chain) sequence. As yet, its antigen is unknown. This sample stems from a study of shared clonotypes between healthy human individuals. The overall study: The study enrolled a couple of women and a few men aged 18 to 49. Each donor's CD4 naive and CD4 memory cells filled three plates apiece, CD8 naive two, and CD8 memory one. Overall study findings and caveats: Non-shared clonotypes had lower generation probabilities than clonotypes shared by all four sorted-subset donors.

The assay was immunoSEQ multiplex PCR, and TCRdb's table has in-frame clones only and misses some. The repertoire holds about 750,000 clones, approximately 92% seen once, with 24% in the top ten. The germline gives CDR1 MGHRA, CDR2 YSYEKL. V lost 3 bases and J 0 bases, leaving 9 bases between the germline ends. The CDR3 runs to 14 residues. Only CD45RO-negative cells positively selected for CCR7 counted as naive CD8 cells, so terminally differentiated effector memory CD45RA+ cells were excluded. Sequencing was done on a sample of naive CD8+ T cells sorted from blood. The source of this sequence is a man aged 25 to 40 in good health. J is TRBJ2-7 and V is TRBV4-1; D uncertain. CDR3 sequence reads: CASSHLSGSYEQYF. DNA for the CDR3: TGCGCCAGCAGCCACCTCTCAGGCTCCTACGAGCAGTACTTC.